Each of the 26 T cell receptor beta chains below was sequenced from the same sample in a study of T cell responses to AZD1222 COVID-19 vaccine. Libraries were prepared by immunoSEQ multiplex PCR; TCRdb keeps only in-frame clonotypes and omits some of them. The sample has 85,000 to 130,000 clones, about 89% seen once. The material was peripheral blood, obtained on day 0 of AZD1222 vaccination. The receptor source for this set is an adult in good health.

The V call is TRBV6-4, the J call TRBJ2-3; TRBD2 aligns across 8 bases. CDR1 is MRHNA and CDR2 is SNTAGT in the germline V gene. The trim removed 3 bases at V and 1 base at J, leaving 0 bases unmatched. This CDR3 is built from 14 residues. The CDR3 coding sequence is TGTGCCAGCAGTGAAGCGGGGGGCACAGATACGCAGTATTTT. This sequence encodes CASSEAGGTDTQYF.

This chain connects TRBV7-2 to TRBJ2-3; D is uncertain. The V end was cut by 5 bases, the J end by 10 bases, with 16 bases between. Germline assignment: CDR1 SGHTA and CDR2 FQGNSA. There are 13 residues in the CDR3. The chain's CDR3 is CASSNPTPAAQYF. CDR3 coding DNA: TGTGCCAGCAGCAATCCGACTCCCGCGGCGCAGTATTTT.

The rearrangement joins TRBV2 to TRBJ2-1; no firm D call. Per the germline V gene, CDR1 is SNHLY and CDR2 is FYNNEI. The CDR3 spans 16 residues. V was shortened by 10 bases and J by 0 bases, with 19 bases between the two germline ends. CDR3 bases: TGTGCCACCAAGTTTCAACGGTTAAGCTCCTACAATGAGCAGTTCTTC. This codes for CATKFQRLSSYNEQFF.

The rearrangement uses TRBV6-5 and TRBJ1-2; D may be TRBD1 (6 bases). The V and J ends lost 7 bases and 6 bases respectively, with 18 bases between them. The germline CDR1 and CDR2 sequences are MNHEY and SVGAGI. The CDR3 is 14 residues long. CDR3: CASTPLGGSDGYTF. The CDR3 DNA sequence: TGTGCCAGCACCCCCCTAGGGGGTAGTGATGGCTACACCTTC.

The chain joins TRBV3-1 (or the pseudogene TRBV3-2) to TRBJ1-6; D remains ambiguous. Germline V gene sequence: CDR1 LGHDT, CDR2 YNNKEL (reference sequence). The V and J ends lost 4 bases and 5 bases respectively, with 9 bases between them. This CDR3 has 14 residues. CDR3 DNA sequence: TGTGCCAGCAGCCCCTTCGGGAATAATTCACCCCTCCACTTT. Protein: CASSPFGNNSPLHF.

CDR3 nucleotide sequence: TGTGCCAGCAGCCAAGATCTTGAGGAGGCCCGGGATGGCTACACCTTC. Its translation is CASSQDLEEARDGYTF. The V call is TRBV14, the J call TRBJ1-2; no reliable D call. CDR1 SGHDN and CDR2 FVKESK come from the germline V gene. V lost 0 bases and J 6 bases, leaving 17 bases between the germline ends. The CDR3 has 16 amino acids.

CDR3 nucleotide sequence: TGCGCCAGCAGCACCCGGGACAGCTACGAGCAGTACTTC. Translation gives CASSTRDSYEQYF. V usage is TRBV5-1 and J usage is TRBJ2-7, with 7 bases lining up with TRBD1. Losses at the gene ends were 4 bases for V and 3 bases for J; bases not matched to a gene: 4. Germline loops: CDR1 SGHRS, CDR2 YFSETQ. This CDR3 is 13 amino acids long. Based on the CDR3 plus reference TRBV5-1 and TRBJ2-7, the full variable domain is KAGVTQTPRYLIKTRGQQVTLSCSPISGHRSVSWYQQTPGQGLQFLFEYFSETQRNKGNFPGRFSGRQFSNSRSEMNVSTLELGDSALYLCASSTRDSYEQYFGPGTRLTVT.

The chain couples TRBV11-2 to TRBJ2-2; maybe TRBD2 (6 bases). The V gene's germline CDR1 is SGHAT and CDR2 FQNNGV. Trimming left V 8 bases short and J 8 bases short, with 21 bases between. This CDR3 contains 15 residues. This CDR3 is CASQSGGGASGELFF. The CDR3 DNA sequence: TGTGCCAGCCAGAGCGGAGGAGGGGCCTCGGGGGAGCTGTTTTTT.

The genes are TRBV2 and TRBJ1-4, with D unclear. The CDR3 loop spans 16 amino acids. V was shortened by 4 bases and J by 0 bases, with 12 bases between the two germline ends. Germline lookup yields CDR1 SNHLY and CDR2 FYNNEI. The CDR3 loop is CASSVEAAATNEKLFF. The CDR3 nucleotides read TGTGCCAGCAGTGTAGAGGCGGCTGCAACTAATGAAAAACTGTTTTTT.

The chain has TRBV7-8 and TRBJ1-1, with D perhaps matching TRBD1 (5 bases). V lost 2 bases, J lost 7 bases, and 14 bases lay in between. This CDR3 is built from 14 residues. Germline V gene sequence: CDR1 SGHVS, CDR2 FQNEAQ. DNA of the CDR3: TGTGCCAGCAGCTTAAACTCTAGGGGCCTTGAAGCTTTCTTT. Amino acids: CASSLNSRGLEAFF.

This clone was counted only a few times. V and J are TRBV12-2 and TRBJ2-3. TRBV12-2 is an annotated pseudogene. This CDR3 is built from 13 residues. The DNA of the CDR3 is TGTGCAAGTCGCCCAGTAGTGGCAGATACGCAGTATTTT. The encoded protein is CASRPVVADTQYF.

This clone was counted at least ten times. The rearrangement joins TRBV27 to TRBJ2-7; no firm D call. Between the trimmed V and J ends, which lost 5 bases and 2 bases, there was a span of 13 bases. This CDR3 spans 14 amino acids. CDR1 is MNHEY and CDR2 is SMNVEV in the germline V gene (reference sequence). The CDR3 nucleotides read TGTGCCAGCAGTCCACACTTAAATACCTACGAGCAGTACTTC. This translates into CASSPHLNTYEQYF.

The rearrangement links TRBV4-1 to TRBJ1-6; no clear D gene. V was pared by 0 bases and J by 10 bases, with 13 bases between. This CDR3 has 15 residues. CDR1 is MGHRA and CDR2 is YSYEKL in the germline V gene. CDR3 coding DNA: TGCGCCAGCAGCCAAGATTTGGGATTTGGGTCACCCCTCCACTTT. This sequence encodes CASSQDLGFGSPLHF.

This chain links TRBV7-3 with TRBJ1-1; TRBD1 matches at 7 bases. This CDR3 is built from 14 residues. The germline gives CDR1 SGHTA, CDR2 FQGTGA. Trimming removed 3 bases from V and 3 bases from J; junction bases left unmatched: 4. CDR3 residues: CASSLTGTDTEAFF. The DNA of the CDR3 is TGTGCCAGCAGCTTGACAGGGACCGACACTGAAGCTTTCTTT. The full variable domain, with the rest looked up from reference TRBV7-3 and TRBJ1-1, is GAGVSQTPSNKVTEKGKYVELRCDPISGHTALYWYRQSLGQGPEFLIYFQGTGAADDSGLPNDRFFAVRPEGSVSTLKIQRTERGDSAVYLCASSLTGTDTEAFFGQGTRLTVV.

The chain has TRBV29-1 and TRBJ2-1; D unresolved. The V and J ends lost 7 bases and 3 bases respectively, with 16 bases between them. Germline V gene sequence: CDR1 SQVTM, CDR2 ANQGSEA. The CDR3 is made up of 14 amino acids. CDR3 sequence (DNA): TGCAGCGGCCGCCCGGGCCCCAGCTACAATGAGCAGTTCTTC. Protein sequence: CSGRPGPSYNEQFF.

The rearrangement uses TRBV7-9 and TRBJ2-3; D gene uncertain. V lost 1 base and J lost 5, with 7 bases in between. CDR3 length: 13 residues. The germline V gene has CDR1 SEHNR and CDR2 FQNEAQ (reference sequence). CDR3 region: CASSLGARDTQYF. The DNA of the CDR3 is TGTGCCAGCAGCTTAGGCGCCCGAGATACGCAGTATTTT.

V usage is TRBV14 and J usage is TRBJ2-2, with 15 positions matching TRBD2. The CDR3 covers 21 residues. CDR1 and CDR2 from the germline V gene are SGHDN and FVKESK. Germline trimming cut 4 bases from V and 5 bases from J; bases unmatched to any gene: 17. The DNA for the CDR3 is TGTGCCAGCAGCCCAGCTTCCTGGACTAGCGGGAGGGCCAAGGTGACCGGGGAGCTGTTTTTT. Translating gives CASSPASWTSGRAKVTGELFF.

CDR3 in DNA: TGTGCCAGCAGCTTACCAGGGGCCCAAGAGACCCAGTACTTC. Its protein is CASSLPGAQETQYF. The chain joins TRBV7-8 to TRBJ2-5; tentative D call: TRBD1 (6 bases). Trimming shortened V by 2 bases and J by 1 base, and 8 bases separated the two germline ends. Per germline, CDR1 SGHVS and CDR2 FQNEAQ. The CDR3 is made up of 14 amino acids.

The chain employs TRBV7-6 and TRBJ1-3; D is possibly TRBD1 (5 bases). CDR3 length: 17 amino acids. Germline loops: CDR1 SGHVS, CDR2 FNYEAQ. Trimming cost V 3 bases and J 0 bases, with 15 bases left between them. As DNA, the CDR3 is TGTGCCAGCAGCTTCCCTGGGACCGGTGGCTCTGGAAACACCATATATTTT. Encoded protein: CASSFPGTGGSGNTIYF.

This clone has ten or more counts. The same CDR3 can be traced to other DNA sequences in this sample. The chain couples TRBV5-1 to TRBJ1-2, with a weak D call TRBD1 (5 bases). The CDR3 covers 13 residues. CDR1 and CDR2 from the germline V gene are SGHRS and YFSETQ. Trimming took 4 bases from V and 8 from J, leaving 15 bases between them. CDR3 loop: CASSPGQGEGYTF. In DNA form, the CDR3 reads TGCGCCAGCAGCCCCGGGCAGGGAGAGGGCTACACCTTC.

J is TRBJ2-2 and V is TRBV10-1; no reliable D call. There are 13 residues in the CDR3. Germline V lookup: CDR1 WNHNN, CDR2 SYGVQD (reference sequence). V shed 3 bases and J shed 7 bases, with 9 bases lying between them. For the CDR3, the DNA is TGCGCCAGCAGTGATCGAGTTGGCGGGGAGCTGTTTTTT. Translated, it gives CASSDRVGGELFF.

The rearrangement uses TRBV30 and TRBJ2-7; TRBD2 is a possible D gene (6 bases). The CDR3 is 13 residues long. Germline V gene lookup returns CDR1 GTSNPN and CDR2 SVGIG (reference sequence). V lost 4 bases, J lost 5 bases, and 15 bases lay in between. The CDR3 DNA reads TGTGCCTGGATTCTACGGGGCGGGAACGAGCAGTACTTC. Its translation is CAWILRGGNEQYF.

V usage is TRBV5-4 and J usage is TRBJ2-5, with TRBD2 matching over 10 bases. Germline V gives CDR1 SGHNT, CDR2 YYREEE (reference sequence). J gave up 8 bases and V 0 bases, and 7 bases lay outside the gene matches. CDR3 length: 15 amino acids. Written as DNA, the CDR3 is TGTGCCAGCAGCTTGGTGGGCAGCGGGAGGGAAACCCAGTACTTC. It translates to CASSLVGSGRETQYF. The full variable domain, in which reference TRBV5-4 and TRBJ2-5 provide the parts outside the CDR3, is ETGVTQSPTHLIKTRGQQVTLRCSSQSGHNTVSWYQQALGQGPQFIFQYYREEENGRGNFPPRFSGLQFPNYSSELNVNALELDDSALYLCASSLVGSGRETQYFGPGTRLLVL.

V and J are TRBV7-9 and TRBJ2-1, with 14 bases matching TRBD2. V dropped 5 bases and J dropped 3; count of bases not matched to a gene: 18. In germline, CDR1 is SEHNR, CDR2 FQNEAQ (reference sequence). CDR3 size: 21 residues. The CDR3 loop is CASSNLQGPGLAGVYYNEQFF. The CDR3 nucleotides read TGTGCCAGCAGCAACCTACAGGGCCCGGGACTAGCGGGAGTTTACTACAATGAGCAGTTCTTC.

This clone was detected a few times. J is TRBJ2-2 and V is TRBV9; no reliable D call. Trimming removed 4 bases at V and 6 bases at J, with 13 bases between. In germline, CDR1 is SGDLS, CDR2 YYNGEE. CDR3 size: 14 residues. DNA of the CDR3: TGTGCCAGCAGCCCCAGAGGTGAGGCCGGGGAGCTGTTTTTT. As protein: CASSPRGEAGELFF.

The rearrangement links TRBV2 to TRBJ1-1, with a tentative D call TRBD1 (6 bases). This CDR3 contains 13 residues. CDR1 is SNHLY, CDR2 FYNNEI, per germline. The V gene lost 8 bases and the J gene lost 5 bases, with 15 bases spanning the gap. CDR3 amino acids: CASLFAGTTEAFF. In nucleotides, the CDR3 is TGTGCCAGCCTCTTCGCGGGGACAACTGAAGCTTTCTTT.